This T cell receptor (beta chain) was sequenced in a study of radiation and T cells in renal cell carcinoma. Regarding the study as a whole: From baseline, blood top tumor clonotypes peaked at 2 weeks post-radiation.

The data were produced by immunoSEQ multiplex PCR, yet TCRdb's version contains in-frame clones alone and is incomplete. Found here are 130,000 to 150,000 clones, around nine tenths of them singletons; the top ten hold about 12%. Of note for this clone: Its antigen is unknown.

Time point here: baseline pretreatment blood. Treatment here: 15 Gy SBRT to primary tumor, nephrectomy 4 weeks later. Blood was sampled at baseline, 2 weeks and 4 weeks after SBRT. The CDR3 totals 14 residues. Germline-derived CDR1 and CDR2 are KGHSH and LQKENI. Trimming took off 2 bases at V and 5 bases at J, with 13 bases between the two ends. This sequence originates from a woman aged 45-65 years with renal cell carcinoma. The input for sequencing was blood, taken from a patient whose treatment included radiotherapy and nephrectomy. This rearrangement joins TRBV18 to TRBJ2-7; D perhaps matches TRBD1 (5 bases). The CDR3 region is CASSPATGFNEQYF. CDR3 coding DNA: TGTGCCAGCTCACCAGCCACAGGTTTTAACGAGCAGTACTTC.